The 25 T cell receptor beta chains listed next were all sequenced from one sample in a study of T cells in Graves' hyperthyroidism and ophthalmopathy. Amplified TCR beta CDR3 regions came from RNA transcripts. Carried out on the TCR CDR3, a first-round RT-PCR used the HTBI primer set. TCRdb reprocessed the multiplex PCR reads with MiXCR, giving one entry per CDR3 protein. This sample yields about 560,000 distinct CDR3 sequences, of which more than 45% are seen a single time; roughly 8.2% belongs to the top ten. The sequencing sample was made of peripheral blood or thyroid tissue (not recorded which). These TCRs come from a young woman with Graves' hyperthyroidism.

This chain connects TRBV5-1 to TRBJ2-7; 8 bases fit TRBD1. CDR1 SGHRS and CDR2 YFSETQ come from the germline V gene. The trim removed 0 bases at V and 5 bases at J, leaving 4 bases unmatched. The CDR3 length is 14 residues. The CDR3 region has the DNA TGCGCCAGCAGCTTGGCCGCAGGGGGCAACGAGCAGTACTTC. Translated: CASSLAAGGNEQYF. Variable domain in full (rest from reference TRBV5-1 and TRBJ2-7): KAGVTQTPRYLIKTRGQQVTLSCSPISGHRSVSWYQQTPGQGLQFLFEYFSETQRNKGNFPGRFSGRQFSNSRSEMNVSTLELGDSALYLCASSLAAGGNEQYFGPGTRLTVT.

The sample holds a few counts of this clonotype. Here the CDR3 reads CASSPTSMGQETQYF. The CDR3 DNA reads as TGTGCCAGCAGCCCGACTAGCATGGGGCAAGAGACCCAGTACTTC. The chain employs TRBV9 and TRBJ2-5; 7 nucleotides line up with TRBD2. The junction had 8 bases not matched to a gene; V was cut back by 4 bases and J by 2 bases. There are 15 residues in the CDR3. Germline V gene sequence: CDR1 SGDLS, CDR2 YYNGEE.

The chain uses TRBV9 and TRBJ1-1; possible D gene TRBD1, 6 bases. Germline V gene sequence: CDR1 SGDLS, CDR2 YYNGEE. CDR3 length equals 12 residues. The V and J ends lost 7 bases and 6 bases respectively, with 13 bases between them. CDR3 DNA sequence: TGTGCCAGCGGGGACATGTACCCTGAAGCTTTCTTT. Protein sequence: CASGDMYPEAFF.

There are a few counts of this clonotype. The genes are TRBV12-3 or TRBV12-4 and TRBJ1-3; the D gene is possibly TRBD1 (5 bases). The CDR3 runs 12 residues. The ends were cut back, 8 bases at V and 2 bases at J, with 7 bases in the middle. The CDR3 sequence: CASSGPGNTIYF. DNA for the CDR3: TGTGCCAGCTCAGGGCCTGGAAACACCATATATTTT.

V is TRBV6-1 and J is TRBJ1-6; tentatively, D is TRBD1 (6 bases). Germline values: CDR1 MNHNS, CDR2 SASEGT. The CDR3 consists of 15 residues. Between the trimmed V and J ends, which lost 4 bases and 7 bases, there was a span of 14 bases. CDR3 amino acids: CASSGGGGWNSPLHF. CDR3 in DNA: TGTGCCAGCAGTGGAGGAGGGGGTTGGAATTCACCCCTCCACTTT.

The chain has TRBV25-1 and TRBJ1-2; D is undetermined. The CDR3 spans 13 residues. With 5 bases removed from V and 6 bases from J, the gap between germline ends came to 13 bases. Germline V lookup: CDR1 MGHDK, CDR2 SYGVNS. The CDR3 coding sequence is TGTGCCAGCAGTTACTCAATCTGGGATGGCTACACCTTC. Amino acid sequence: CASSYSIWDGYTF.

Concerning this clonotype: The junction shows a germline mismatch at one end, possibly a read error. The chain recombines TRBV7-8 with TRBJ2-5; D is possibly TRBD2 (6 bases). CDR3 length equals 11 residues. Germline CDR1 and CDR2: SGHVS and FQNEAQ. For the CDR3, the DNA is TGTGCCAGCAGTTTCGCGGGGTTCTCGAACTTC. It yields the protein CASSFAGFSNF.

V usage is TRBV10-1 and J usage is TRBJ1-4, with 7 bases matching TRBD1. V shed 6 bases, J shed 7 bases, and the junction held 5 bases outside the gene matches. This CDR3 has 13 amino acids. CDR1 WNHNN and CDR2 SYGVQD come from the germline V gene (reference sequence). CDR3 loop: CASRGTAFEKLFF. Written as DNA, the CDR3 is TGCGCCAGCAGAGGGACAGCTTTTGAAAAACTGTTTTTT.

The CDR3 DNA reads TGTGCCAGCAGCGTAGGAGGGGGCTTGTACGAGCAGTACTTC. Protein product: CASSVGGGLYEQYF. This rearrangement joins TRBV9 to TRBJ2-7; 7 bases fit TRBD1. Trimming removed 0 bases from V and 4 bases from J; junction bases left unmatched: 4. The CDR3 totals 14 residues. Germline CDR1 SGDLS, CDR2 YYNGEE.

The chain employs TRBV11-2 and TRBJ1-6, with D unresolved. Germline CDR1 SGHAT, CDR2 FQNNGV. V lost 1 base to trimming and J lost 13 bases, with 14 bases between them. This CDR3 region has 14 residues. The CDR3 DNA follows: TGTGCCAGCAGCTTAGGGCAGAACAATCAGCCCCTCCACTTT. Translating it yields CASSLGQNNQPLHF. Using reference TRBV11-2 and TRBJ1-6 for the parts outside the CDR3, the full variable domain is EAGVAQSPRYKIIEKRQSVAFWCNPISGHATLYWYQQILGQGPKLLIQFQNNGVVDDSQLPKDRFSAERLKGVDSTLKIQPAKLEDSAVYLCASSLGQNNQPLHFGNGTRLTVT.

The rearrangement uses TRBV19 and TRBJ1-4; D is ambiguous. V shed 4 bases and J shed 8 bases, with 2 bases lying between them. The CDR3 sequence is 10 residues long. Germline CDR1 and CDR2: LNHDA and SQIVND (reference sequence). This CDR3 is CASSKEKLFF. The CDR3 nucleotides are TGTGCCAGTAGTAAGGAAAAACTGTTTTTT.

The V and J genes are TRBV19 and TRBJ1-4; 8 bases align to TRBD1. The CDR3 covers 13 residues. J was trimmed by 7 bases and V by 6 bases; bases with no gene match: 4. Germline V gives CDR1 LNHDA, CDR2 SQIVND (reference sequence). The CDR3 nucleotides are TGTGCCAGTAGGACGACAGGGGTTGAAAAACTGTTTTTT. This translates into CASRTTGVEKLFF.

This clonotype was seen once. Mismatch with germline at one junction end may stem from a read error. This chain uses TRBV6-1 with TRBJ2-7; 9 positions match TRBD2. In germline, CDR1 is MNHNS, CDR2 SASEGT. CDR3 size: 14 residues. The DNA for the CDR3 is TGTGCCAGCAAGAGCGGGAGGAATGGGTACGAGCAGTACTTT. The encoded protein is CASKSGRNGYEQYF.

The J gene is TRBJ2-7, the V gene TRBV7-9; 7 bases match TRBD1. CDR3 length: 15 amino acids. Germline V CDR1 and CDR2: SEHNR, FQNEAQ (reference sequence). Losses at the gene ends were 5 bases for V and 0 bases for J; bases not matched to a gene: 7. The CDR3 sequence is CASSAAGTVSYEQYF. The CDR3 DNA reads TGTGCCAGCAGCGCCGCTGGGACAGTCTCCTACGAGCAGTACTTC.

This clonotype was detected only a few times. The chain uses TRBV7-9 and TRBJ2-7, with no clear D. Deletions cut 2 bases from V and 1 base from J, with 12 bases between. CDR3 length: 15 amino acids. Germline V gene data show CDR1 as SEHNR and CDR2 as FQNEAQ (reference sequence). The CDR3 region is CASSLNAVVSYEQYF. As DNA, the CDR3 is TGTGCCAGCAGCTTAAACGCAGTAGTGTCCTACGAGCAGTACTTC. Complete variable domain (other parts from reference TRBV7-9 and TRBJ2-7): DTGVSQNPRHKITKRGQNVTFRCDPISEHNRLYWYRQTLGQGPEFLTYFQNEAQLEKSRLLSDRFSAERPKGSFSTLEIQRTEQGDSAMYLCASSLNAVVSYEQYFGPGTRLTVT.

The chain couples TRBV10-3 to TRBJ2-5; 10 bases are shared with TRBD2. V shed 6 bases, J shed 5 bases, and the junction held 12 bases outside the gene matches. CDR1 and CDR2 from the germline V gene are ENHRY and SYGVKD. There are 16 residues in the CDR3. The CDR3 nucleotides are TGTGCCATCAGCGACGACAGGACTAGCGGAGGGGAGACCCAGTACTTC. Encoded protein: CAISDDRTSGGETQYF.

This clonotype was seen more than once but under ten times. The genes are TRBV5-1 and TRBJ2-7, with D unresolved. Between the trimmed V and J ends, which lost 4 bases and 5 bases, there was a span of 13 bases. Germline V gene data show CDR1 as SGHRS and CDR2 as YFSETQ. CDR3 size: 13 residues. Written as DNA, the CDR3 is TGCGCCAGCAGCCACCCAACTCGTAACGAGCAGTACTTC. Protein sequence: CASSHPTRNEQYF.

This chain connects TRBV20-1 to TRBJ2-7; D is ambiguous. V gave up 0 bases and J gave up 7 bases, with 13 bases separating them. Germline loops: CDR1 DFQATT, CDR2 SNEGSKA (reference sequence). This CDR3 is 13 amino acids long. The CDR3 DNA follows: TGCAGTGCTAGAGATCACCGACTGTTAGAGCAGTACTTC. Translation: CSARDHRLLEQYF.

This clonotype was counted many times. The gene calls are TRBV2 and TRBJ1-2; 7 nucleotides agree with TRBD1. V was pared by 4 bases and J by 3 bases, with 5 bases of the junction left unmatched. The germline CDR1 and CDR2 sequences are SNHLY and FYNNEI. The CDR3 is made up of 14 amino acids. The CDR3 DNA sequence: TGTGCCAGCAGTGCCGACAGGGTAGACTATGGCTACACCTTC. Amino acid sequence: CASSADRVDYGYTF.

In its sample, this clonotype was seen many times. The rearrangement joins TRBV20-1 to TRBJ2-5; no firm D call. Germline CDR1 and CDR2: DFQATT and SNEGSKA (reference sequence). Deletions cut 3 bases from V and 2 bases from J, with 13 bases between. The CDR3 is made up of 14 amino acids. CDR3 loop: CSASLAAAQETQYF. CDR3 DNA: TGCAGTGCTAGCCTCGCGGCGGCACAAGAGACCCAGTACTTC.

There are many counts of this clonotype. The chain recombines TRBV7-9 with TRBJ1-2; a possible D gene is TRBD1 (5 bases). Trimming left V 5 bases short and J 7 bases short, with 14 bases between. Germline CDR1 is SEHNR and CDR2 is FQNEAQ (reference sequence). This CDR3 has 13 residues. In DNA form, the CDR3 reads TGTGCCAGCAGCCTCTCAGGGCGGAGTGGCTACACCTTC. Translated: CASSLSGRSGYTF.

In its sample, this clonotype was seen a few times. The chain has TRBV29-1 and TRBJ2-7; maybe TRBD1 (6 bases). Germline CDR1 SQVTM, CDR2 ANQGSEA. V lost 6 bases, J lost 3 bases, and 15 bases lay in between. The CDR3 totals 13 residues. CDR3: CSVEVGQNYEQYF. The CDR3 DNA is TGCAGCGTCGAGGTGGGACAAAACTACGAGCAGTACTTC.

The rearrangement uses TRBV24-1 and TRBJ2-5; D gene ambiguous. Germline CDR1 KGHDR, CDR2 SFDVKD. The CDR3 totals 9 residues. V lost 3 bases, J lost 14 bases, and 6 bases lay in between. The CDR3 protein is CATSDNQYF. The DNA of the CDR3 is TGTGCCACCAGTGATAACCAATACTTC.

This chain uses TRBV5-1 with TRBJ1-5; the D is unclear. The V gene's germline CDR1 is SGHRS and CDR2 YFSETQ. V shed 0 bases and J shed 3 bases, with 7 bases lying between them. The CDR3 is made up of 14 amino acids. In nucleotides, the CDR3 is TGCGCCAGCAGCTTGGCACCGGCCAATCAGCCCCAGCATTTT. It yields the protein CASSLAPANQPQHF.

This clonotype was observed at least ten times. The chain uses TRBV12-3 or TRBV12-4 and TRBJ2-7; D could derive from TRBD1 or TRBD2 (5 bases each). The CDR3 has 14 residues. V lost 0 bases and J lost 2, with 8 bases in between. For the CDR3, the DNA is TGTGCCAGCAGTTTAGCGGGACCTGCCTACGAGCAGTACTTC. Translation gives CASSLAGPAYEQYF.